This T cell receptor beta chain is from a study of PD-L1 blockade in urothelial cancer. About the research overall: Patients with male sex and bladder-origin urothelial cancer accounted for about 85% of the roughly 30 enrolled. Patients arrived having already received 0 to 3 prior chemotherapy regimens. Blood analyses occurred 3 weeks (second dose) and 6 weeks post treatment start. When blood samples were assessed, the median T cell count was some 140,000.

Using immunoSEQ multiplex PCR, the repertoire was profiled, and TCRdb retains in-frame clones only, with some absent. The sample includes about 110,000 clones, about 85% of them seen just once. Germline assignment: CDR1 MNHEY and CDR2 SMNVEV (reference sequence). Trimming cost V 6 bases and J 6 bases; bases outside gene matches: 1. The CDR3 has 12 amino acids. The sequence came from a man in his fifties or sixties with urothelial cancer. This chain joins TRBV27 and TRBJ1-5, with 8 bases matching TRBD1. This specimen consisted of PBMCs, obtained around atezolizumab (anti-PD-L1) treatment. The CDR3 DNA follows: TGTGCCAGCAGGACAGGGGTTCAGCCCCAGCATTTT. As protein: CASRTGVQPQHF.